The next 2 T cell receptor beta chains were all read from a single sample in a study of cytomegalovirus exposure and HLA in healthy donors. The PCR contained 60 Vbeta and 13 Jbeta primers. Only in-frame clones appear in the TCRdb table, and some are missing; sequencing was by immunoSEQ multiplex PCR. The sample includes some 71,000 clones. The sequencing sample was made of PBMCs. These receptors all come from a woman aged 25 to 45 in good health and CMV-seronegative.

This chain joins TRBV9 and TRBJ1-6, with D hard to call. Germline lookup yields CDR1 SGDLS and CDR2 YYNGEE. Trimming removed 3 bases at V and 6 bases at J, with 10 bases between. CDR3 length equals 14 residues. This CDR3 reads CASSDPNGNSPLHF. The DNA of the CDR3 is TGTGCCAGCAGCGATCCCAACGGTAATTCACCCCTCCACTTT.

This chain links TRBV5-1 with TRBJ1-1; TRBD1 matches at 8 bases. Germline trimming cut 6 bases from V and 8 bases from J; bases unmatched to any gene: 12. The CDR3 has 14 residues. CDR1 is SGHRS and CDR2 is YFSETQ in the germline V gene. The CDR3 spells CASNAGTGPSEAFF. The CDR3 nucleotides are TGCGCCAGCAACGCCGGGACAGGACCTTCCGAAGCTTTCTTT.